These 18 T cell receptor beta chains were all obtained from the same sample, sequenced in a study of cytomegalovirus exposure and HLA in healthy donors. 60 Vbeta and 13 Jbeta primers were used in PCR. Here immunoSEQ multiplex PCR was the method, and the copy in TCRdb shows in-frame clones only, minus some. The sample shows approximately 170,000 clones, about 69% of them seen only once. The sequenced material came from PBMCs. Every receptor here comes from a young man in good health and CMV-seropositive.

V and J are TRBV29-1 and TRBJ1-1, with TRBD1 matching 7 bases. CDR1 is SQVTM, CDR2 ANQGSEA, per germline. This CDR3 has 13 amino acids. CDR3: CTARQGGNTEAFF. CDR3 sequence (DNA): TGCACCGCCCGACAGGGTGGGAACACTGAAGCTTTCTTT. Drawing the rest from reference TRBV29-1 and TRBJ1-1, the complete variable domain is SAVISQKPSRDICQRGTSLTIQCQVDSQVTMMFWYRQQPGQSLTLIATANQGSEATYESGFVIDKFPISRPNLTFSTLTVSNMSPEDSSIYLCTARQGGNTEAFFGQGTRLTVV.

This chain connects TRBV5-1 to TRBJ2-5; maybe TRBD2 (6 bases). Per the germline V gene, CDR1 is SGHRS and CDR2 is YFSETQ. Trimming removed 0 bases from V and 4 bases from J, with 7 bases in between. The CDR3 loop spans 13 amino acids. In DNA, the CDR3 is TGCGCCAGCAGCTTGGAAGCGGGAGAGACCCAGTACTTC. Amino acids: CASSLEAGETQYF.

The chain has TRBV5-1 and TRBJ2-7, with 8 positions matching TRBD2. This CDR3 has 17 amino acids. J gave up 0 bases and V 0 bases, and 8 bases lay outside the gene matches. Germline V lookup: CDR1 SGHRS, CDR2 YFSETQ. The CDR3 DNA follows: TGCGCCAGCAGCTTGGAGGGTAGCGGGACCCCCTCCTACGAGCAGTACTTC. Translating gives CASSLEGSGTPSYEQYF.

This clone was counted between two and nine times. This chain links TRBV2 with TRBJ2-7; 10 nucleotides match TRBD1. The germline V gene encodes CDR1 SNHLY and CDR2 FYNNEI. The CDR3 length is 16 residues. Unmatched junction bases numbered 7, after V lost 2 bases and J lost 3 bases. As DNA, the CDR3 is TGTGCCAGCAGTGAACTGGTGACAGGGGGCAGCTACGAGCAGTACTTC. Translating it yields CASSELVTGGSYEQYF.

About this clone: Relative to the germline gene, one junction end is altered; a read error may explain this. The chain recombines TRBV7-7 with TRBJ1-5, with D perhaps matching TRBD1 (6 bases). CDR3 length equals 13 residues. Per germline, CDR1 SSHAT and CDR2 FNYEAQ (reference sequence). CDR3 sequence: CASSRDINQPQHF. CDR3 nucleotide sequence: TGTGCTAGCAGCAGGGACATCAATCAGCCCCAGCATTTT.

This clone occurred a few times. The chain links TRBV2 to TRBJ2-7, with 9 positions matching TRBD1. V shed 4 bases, J shed 4 bases, and the junction held 8 bases outside the gene matches. Germline CDR1 and CDR2: SNHLY and FYNNEI. This CDR3 has 15 residues. The CDR3 DNA reads as TGTGCCAGCAGTGTATTGACAGGGGGTGAATACGAGCAGTACTTC. This encodes CASSVLTGGEYEQYF. Full variable domain (rest looked up from reference TRBV2 and TRBJ2-7): EPEVTQTPSHQVTQMGQEVILRCVPISNHLYFYWYRQILGQKVEFLVSFYNNEISEKSEIFDDQFSVERPDGSNFTLKIRSTKLEDSAMYFCASSVLTGGEYEQYFGPGTRLTVT.

This clone was recorded only once. The DNA of the CDR3 is TGTGCCAGTAAAGAGCGGGGGGAGTGGGAGACCCAGTACTTC. Encoded protein: CASKERGEWETQYF. The chain employs TRBV19 and TRBJ2-5; 9 bases agree with TRBD2. This CDR3 has 14 residues. V lost 7 bases to trimming and J lost 5 bases; unmatched junction nucleotides: 8. Germline V gene lookup returns CDR1 LNHDA and CDR2 SQIVND (reference sequence).

Concerning this clone itself: Distinct nucleotide sequences in the sample also encode this CDR3. The V and J genes are TRBV5-1 and TRBJ2-7, with 7 nucleotides matching TRBD2. The germline V gene encodes CDR1 SGHRS and CDR2 YFSETQ. V dropped 4 bases and J dropped 4; count of bases not matched to a gene: 2. The CDR3 runs 12 residues. The DNA for the CDR3 is TGCGCCAGCAGCCCGGGAGGATACGAGCAGTACTTC. Translating it yields CASSPGGYEQYF.

This clone appeared a few times. The gene calls are TRBV25-1 and TRBJ1-2; D ambiguous. V was shortened by 6 bases and J by 5 bases, with 13 bases between the two germline ends. CDR3 length equals 13 residues. Germline assignment: CDR1 MGHDK and CDR2 SYGVNS. CDR3 amino acids: CASSVTQIYGYTF. The CDR3 region has the DNA TGTGCCAGCAGCGTAACCCAGATATATGGCTACACCTTC.

J is TRBJ2-7 and V is TRBV7-3, with TRBD1 as a possible D gene (6 bases). The CDR3 has 14 amino acids. Germline values: CDR1 SGHTA, CDR2 FQGTGA. Trimming stripped 2 bases from V and 2 bases from J, with 10 bases between. CDR3 nucleotide sequence: TGTGCCAGCAGCTTAGGGGGCGGCACCTACGAGCAGTACTTC. This sequence encodes CASSLGGGTYEQYF.

The J gene is TRBJ2-6, the V gene TRBV7-2, with 10 bases matching TRBD1. The ends lost 8 bases at V and 4 bases at J; junction bases unmatched: 8. Germline CDR1 reads SGHTA; CDR2 reads FQGNSA. The CDR3 totals 16 residues. The CDR3 nucleotides read TGTGCCAGCGCAAGGGACAGGGGCTCCGGGGCCAACGTCCTGACTTTC. It is translated as CASARDRGSGANVLTF. The whole variable domain, remainder taken from reference TRBV7-2 and TRBJ2-6, is GAGVSQSPSNKVTEKGKDVELRCDPISGHTALYWYRQSLGQGLEFLIYFQGNSAPDKSGLPSDRFSAERTGGSVSTLTIQRTQQEDSAVYLCASARDRGSGANVLTFGAGSRLTVL.

Turning to this clone: Germline and junction disagree at one end, which may indicate a read error. This sequence joins TRBV7-7 and TRBJ2-3, with a weak D call TRBD2 (6 bases). Germline V gives CDR1 SSHAT, CDR2 FNYEAQ (reference sequence). The CDR3 is made up of 16 amino acids. In DNA form, the CDR3 reads TGTGCTAGCAGCTTAAGTGGCGGGGCGCTCACAGATACGCAGTATTTT. Translated, it gives CASSLSGGALTDTQYF.

The V gene is TRBV5-5, the J gene TRBJ1-3, with D perhaps matching TRBD1 (6 bases). The germline gives CDR1 SGHKS, CDR2 YYEKEE (reference sequence). The CDR3 extends over 15 amino acids. With 7 bases removed from V and 0 bases from J, the gap between germline ends came to 14 bases. This CDR3 is CASRGQPVSGNTIYF. The DNA of the CDR3 is TGTGCCAGCCGAGGACAGCCGGTCTCTGGAAACACCATATATTTT.

CDR3 residues: CASSQERQLTNEKLFF. CDR3 coding DNA: TGCGCCAGCAGCCAGGAAAGACAGTTAACTAATGAAAAACTGTTTTTT. V and J are TRBV4-3 and TRBJ1-4; possibly TRBD1 for D (5 bases). The CDR3 has 16 amino acids. Germline values: CDR1 LGHNA, CDR2 YSLEER. The V end was cut by 3 bases, the J end by 1 base, with 12 bases between.

The V and J genes are TRBV5-1 and TRBJ2-2; 10 bases fit TRBD2. This CDR3 has 14 residues. Germline CDR1 and CDR2: SGHRS and YFSETQ. After removal of 4 bases from V and 7 bases from J, the junction contained 4 bases not matched to a gene. This CDR3 reads CASSARLAGGELFF. The DNA for the CDR3 is TGCGCCAGCAGCGCCCGACTAGCGGGCGGGGAGCTGTTTTTT.

This clone showed up just once. The gene calls are TRBV7-9 and TRBJ1-2; 9 bases agree with TRBD1. The CDR3 extends over 15 amino acids. Germline assignment: CDR1 SEHNR and CDR2 FQNEAQ (reference sequence). V gave up 3 bases and J gave up 4 bases; unmatched junction bases: 6. The CDR3 DNA reads as TGTGCCAGCAGCTTTAACAGGGGGCGCCTCTATGGCTACACCTTC. Residues: CASSFNRGRLYGYTF.

This rearrangement joins TRBV5-1 to TRBJ2-7; TRBD2 might be the D (7 bases). TRBJ2-5 matches the DNA end more closely, so the J call is doubtful. The germline V gene has CDR1 SGHRS and CDR2 YFSETQ. The CDR3 is 14 amino acids. The CDR3 coding sequence is TGCGCCAGCAGTGGGCGGGGGCCACAAGAGACCCAGTACTTC. This gives the protein CASSGRGPQETQYF.

The chain has TRBV21-1 and TRBJ1-6. TRBV21-1 is classified as a pseudogene. This CDR3 is built from 15 residues. The CDR3 reads CASRERVLYNSPLHF. CDR3 DNA: TGTGCCAGCAGGGAGAGGGTTCTTTATAATTCACCCCTCCACTTT.